These 24 T cell receptor beta chains share one sample of origin, sequenced in a study of blood T cell repertoires in COVID-19. Method: immunoSEQ multiplex PCR; TCRdb's copy keeps in-frame clones and lacks some. The data contain a few hundred thousand clones, 75% to 90% of them seen just once; the ten biggest clones take up 6.3%. Sequencing used peripheral blood. The receptors stem from a woman in her fifties or sixties with COVID-19, enrolled during active disease.

The chain uses TRBV27 and TRBJ1-6, with TRBD1 as a possible D gene (5 bases). Trimming removed 4 bases from V and 4 bases from J, with 14 bases in between. This CDR3 spans 16 amino acids. Germline assignment: CDR1 MNHEY and CDR2 SMNVEV (reference sequence). CDR3 nucleotide sequence: TGTGCCAGCAGTTACTCCACCGGGACTTATAATTCACCCCTCCACTTT. The encoded protein is CASSYSTGTYNSPLHF.

V usage is TRBV24-1 and J usage is TRBJ1-2; TRBD1 aligns across 9 bases. Germline CDR1 is KGHDR and CDR2 is SFDVKD. This CDR3 is built from 18 residues. The V and J ends lost 1 base and 0 bases, in that order; junction bases with no gene match: 8. CDR3 coding DNA: TGTGCCACCAGTGATTTTAGGACAGGGGACCCTCCTAACTATGGCTACACCTTC. Protein: CATSDFRTGDPPNYGYTF.

This rearrangement joins TRBV24-1 to TRBJ2-2; 10 nucleotides line up with TRBD1. CDR3 length: 17 residues. Germline CDR1 and CDR2: KGHDR and SFDVKD. V trimming: 4 bases; J trimming: 7 bases; junction bases outside the gene matches: 11. In nucleotides, the CDR3 is TGTGCCACCAGTGACCGTGGACAGGGGGTGCACCACGGGGAGCTGTTTTTT. Translation: CATSDRGQGVHHGELFF.

The CDR3 sequence is CASRDRGRPKQFF. The CDR3 DNA is TGTGCCAGCAGGGACAGGGGGCGACCTAAGCAGTTCTTC. This chain joins TRBV6-5 and TRBJ2-1; 11 bases are a match to TRBD1. The CDR3 totals 13 residues. The V segment lost 6 bases and the J segment 11 bases; nucleotides outside the gene matches: 6. From germline, CDR1 is MNHEY and CDR2 SVGAGI.

Only one count was recorded for this clone. V is TRBV19 and J is TRBJ1-5, with D perhaps matching TRBD1 (6 bases). Germline CDR1 reads LNHDA; CDR2 reads SQIVND (reference sequence). This CDR3 has 15 residues. V was trimmed by 6 bases and J by 3 bases, leaving 15 bases between them. In DNA form, the CDR3 reads TGTGCCAGTAGAGCCTACAGGGAAGCCAATCAGCCCCAGCATTTT. This translates into CASRAYREANQPQHF.

The chain has TRBV30 and TRBJ1-6; D might be TRBD1 (6 bases). Germline V CDR1 and CDR2: GTSNPN, SVGIG (reference sequence). The CDR3 length is 15 residues. Trimming shortened V by 3 bases and J by 7 bases, and 16 bases separated the two germline ends. CDR3 in amino acids: CAWRDLRTANSPLHF. Here the CDR3 DNA reads TGTGCCTGGAGGGACCTCCGGACAGCCAATTCACCCCTCCACTTT.

This clone is a singleton in its sample. The CDR3 here is CASSLVPALDTQYF. DNA of the CDR3: TGCGCCAGCAGCTTGGTCCCCGCGTTGGATACGCAGTATTTT. V is TRBV5-1 and J is TRBJ2-3; unclear D gene. The CDR3 covers 14 residues. The ends were cut back, 0 bases at V and 6 bases at J, with 11 bases in the middle. Germline CDR1 is SGHRS and CDR2 is YFSETQ.

The V gene is TRBV2, the J gene TRBJ2-1; maybe TRBD1 (6 bases). The germline V and J ends were trimmed by 6 bases and 6 bases, with 15 bases remaining between them. This CDR3 contains 14 residues. CDR1 SNHLY and CDR2 FYNNEI come from the germline V gene. This CDR3 is CASRSGTPSNEQFF. CDR3 nucleotides: TGTGCCAGCAGATCCGGGACACCCTCCAATGAGCAGTTCTTC.

The chain recombines TRBV10-3 with TRBJ1-2; 7 nucleotides match TRBD1. Trimming at V came to 0 bases and at J to 6 bases, leaving 7 bases not matched to a gene. Germline-derived CDR1 and CDR2 are ENHRY and SYGVKD. This CDR3 has 15 residues. CDR3 sequence reads: CAISESAKTGNGYTF. The CDR3 DNA is TGTGCCATCAGTGAGTCGGCGAAGACAGGGAATGGCTACACCTTC.

The rearrangement joins TRBV29-1 to TRBJ2-5; maybe TRBD2 (6 bases). The CDR3 is made up of 13 amino acids. The V gene's germline CDR1 is SQVTM and CDR2 ANQGSEA. V dropped 0 bases and J dropped 7 bases, with 12 bases sitting between them. The CDR3 bases are TGCAGCGTTGAAGATCAGGCGGGAACGACCCAGTACTTC. It specifies CSVEDQAGTTQYF.

This clone is a singleton in its sample. This chain links TRBV3-1 (or the pseudogene TRBV3-2) with TRBJ1-3; 8 nucleotides align to TRBD1. The germline gives CDR1 LGHDT, CDR2 YNNKEL (reference sequence). V was pared by 1 base and J by 1 base, with 0 bases of the junction left unmatched. The length of the CDR3 is 15 residues. The CDR3 protein is CASSQGQGSGNTIYF. The CDR3 nucleotides are TGTGCCAGCAGCCAAGGACAGGGGTCTGGAAACACCATATATTTT.

This sequence joins TRBV11-2 and TRBJ2-7, with 11 bases that match TRBD1. The V and J ends lost 4 bases and 3 bases, in that order; junction bases with no gene match: 8. Looked up from germline, CDR1 is SGHAT and CDR2 is FQNNGV. CDR3 length: 16 amino acids. The CDR3 reads CASSSRLGTGGYEQYF. The DNA of the CDR3 is TGTGCCAGCAGCTCTCGACTAGGGACAGGGGGCTACGAGCAGTACTTC.

The genes are TRBV20-1 and TRBJ2-7; no firm D call. Trimming took 3 bases from V and 1 from J, leaving 16 bases between them. The CDR3 is 15 residues long. CDR1 DFQATT and CDR2 SNEGSKA come from the germline V gene (reference sequence). In nucleotides, the CDR3 is TGCAGTGCTAGTTACCCGAGGAGAAATTCCTACGAGCAGTACTTC. Its translation is CSASYPRRNSYEQYF.

This chain joins TRBV5-1 and TRBJ1-1, with unresolved D. The CDR3 loop spans 15 amino acids. The V gene lost 3 bases and the J gene lost 0 bases, with 12 bases spanning the gap. Germline V gives CDR1 SGHRS, CDR2 YFSETQ. The DNA for the CDR3 is TGCGCCAGCAGCTCACTTGAGGGCATGAACACTGAAGCTTTCTTT. As protein: CASSSLEGMNTEAFF.

The chain has TRBV24-1 and TRBJ2-3, with TRBD1 identical over 7 bases. CDR3 length equals 16 residues. The germline V gene encodes CDR1 KGHDR and CDR2 SFDVKD. V trimming: 0 bases; J trimming: 0 bases; junction bases outside the gene matches: 2. The DNA of the CDR3 is TGTGCCACCAGTGATTTGGGGACAGCCAGCACAGATACGCAGTATTTT. Residues: CATSDLGTASTDTQYF.

V is TRBV9 and J is TRBJ1-3, with 8 bases that match TRBD1. Germline V CDR1 and CDR2: SGDLS, YYNGEE. The CDR3 is 16 residues long. With 4 bases clipped from V and 2 bases from J, the junction kept 8 bases outside the gene matches. CDR3 protein: CASSPGQGAPGNTIYF. In DNA, the CDR3 is TGTGCCAGCAGCCCAGGGCAGGGGGCCCCTGGAAACACCATATATTTT.

The CDR3 coding sequence is TGTGCCAGCAGTTTAACGGGACTCACTACTGGGTTCTTC. The encoded protein is CASSLTGLTTGFF. The chain is built from TRBV6-2 or TRBV6-3 and TRBJ2-1; TRBD2 is a possible D gene (6 bases). The ends were cut back, 4 bases at V and 15 bases at J, with 19 bases in the middle. Germline V gives CDR1 MNHEY, CDR2 SVGEGT. This CDR3 spans 13 amino acids.

The chain links TRBV5-3 to TRBJ2-1; 8 bases fit TRBD2. TRBV5-3 is identified as an open reading frame with a role that is uncertain. Trimming took 2 bases from V and 7 from J; bases not matched to a gene: 17. The CDR3 totals 18 residues. CDR3 nucleotides: TGTGCCAGAAGCTTAGTCGATTTTAAGCGGGAGTCGGGTAATGAGCAGTTCTTC. It yields the protein CARSLVDFKRESGNEQFF.

The chain links TRBV5-1 to TRBJ2-1; D may be TRBD1 (5 bases). Looked up from germline, CDR1 is SGHRS and CDR2 is YFSETQ. The CDR3 sequence is 14 residues long. Trimming pared 0 bases from V and 1 base from J, leaving 5 bases between. Here the CDR3 reads CASSLGQSYNEQFF. The CDR3 nucleotides are TGCGCCAGCAGCTTGGGACAGTCCTACAATGAGCAGTTCTTC.

This chain joins TRBV6-5 and TRBJ2-7; maybe TRBD2 (5 bases). The CDR3 totals 16 residues. V dropped 0 bases and J dropped 4 bases, with 16 bases sitting between them. From germline, CDR1 is MNHEY and CDR2 SVGAGI. CDR3 in amino acids: CASSYSIFRGRYEQYF. CDR3 nucleotide sequence: TGTGCCAGCAGTTACTCGATTTTCCGGGGTCGTTACGAGCAGTACTTC.

The chain combines TRBV4-3 with TRBJ1-1; 7 nucleotides align to TRBD1. V trimming: 0 bases; J trimming: 7 bases; junction bases outside the gene matches: 8. CDR1 is LGHNA, CDR2 YSLEER, per germline. This CDR3 has 15 amino acids. The CDR3 bases are TGCGCCAGCAGCCAAGAAGGAGCAGGGGGAGGTGAAGCTTTCTTT. Translating gives CASSQEGAGGGEAFF.

This chain joins TRBV5-1 and TRBJ1-1, with 9 bases identical to TRBD1. The germline gives CDR1 SGHRS, CDR2 YFSETQ. The CDR3 has 16 amino acids. The V and J ends lost 3 bases and 2 bases, in that order; junction bases with no gene match: 8. The CDR3 DNA sequence: TGCGCCAGCAGCTCGCAGACACAGGGGGCCAACACTGAAGCTTTCTTT. Residues: CASSSQTQGANTEAFF.

V gene TRBV7-2 combines with J gene TRBJ2-1, with D possibly matching TRBD1 (6 bases). Trimming pared 5 bases from V and 8 bases from J, leaving 10 bases between. CDR1 and CDR2 (germline): SGHTA, FQGNSA. This CDR3 has 12 residues. The CDR3 loop is CASSLGGDEQFF. Written as DNA, the CDR3 is TGTGCCAGCAGCCTAGGGGGAGATGAGCAGTTCTTC.

As regards this clone: One junction end does not reproduce the germline sequence, and a read error may be involved. CDR3 loop: CASSFPSGGQGTQYF. As DNA, the CDR3 is TGTGCCAGCAGCTTTCCTAGCGGGGGTCAAGGGACCCAGTACTTC. This sequence joins TRBV7-3 and TRBJ2-5; 10 nucleotides match TRBD2. CDR1 is SGHTA and CDR2 is FQGTGA in the germline V gene. The CDR3 loop spans 15 amino acids.